This TCR beta chain was identified in a study of blood T cell repertoires in COVID-19. Trimming took off 5 bases at V and 1 base at J, with 12 bases between the two ends. Per the germline V gene, CDR1 is SGHTA and CDR2 is FQGNSA. The CDR3 loop spans 15 amino acids. Generated by immunoSEQ multiplex PCR, the TCRdb table keeps only in-frame clones and is missing some. The table shows about 250,000 clones, with about 85% occurring only once. This clone was detected only once. This sequence was found in a man between 18 and 35 years old with active or convalescent COVID-19. The V call is TRBV7-2, the J call TRBJ1-3; D gene uncertain. What was sequenced was peripheral blood. The CDR3 spells CASSPDTLSGNTIYF. In DNA form, the CDR3 reads TGTGCCAGCAGCCCAGACACCCTATCTGGAAACACCATATATTTT.